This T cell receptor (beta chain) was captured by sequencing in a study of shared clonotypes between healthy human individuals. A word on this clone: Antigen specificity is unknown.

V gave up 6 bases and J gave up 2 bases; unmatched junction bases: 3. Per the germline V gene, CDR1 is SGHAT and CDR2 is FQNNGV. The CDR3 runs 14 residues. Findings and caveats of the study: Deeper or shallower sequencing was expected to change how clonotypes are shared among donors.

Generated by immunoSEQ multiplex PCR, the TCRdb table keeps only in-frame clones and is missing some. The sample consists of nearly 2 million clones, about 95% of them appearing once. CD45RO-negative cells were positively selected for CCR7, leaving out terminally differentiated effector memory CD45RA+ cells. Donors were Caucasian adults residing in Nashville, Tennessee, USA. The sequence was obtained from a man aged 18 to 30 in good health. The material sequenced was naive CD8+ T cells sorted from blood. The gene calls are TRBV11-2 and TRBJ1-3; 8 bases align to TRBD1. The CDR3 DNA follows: TGTGCCAGCAGTTGGACAGGGACTGGAAACACCATATATTTT. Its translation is CASSWTGTGNTIYF.